This T cell receptor (beta chain) derives from a study of beta chain features in type 1 diabetes. This clone was counted only a few times. What it binds is not known. Sequenced material consisted of expressed TCRB transcripts (all of the isolated RNA was reverse transcribed). Sequencing was performed with immunoSEQ multiplex PCR; in TCRdb, only in-frame clones are kept and a portion is missing. The table has 300,000 to 350,000 clones, 7% to 10% seen once. Every donor had blood drawn once into heparin, around 120 mL on average. Findings of the study overall: Whether TCRB rearrangement is influenced by HLA type was left unresolved in this analysis. For Type 1 diabetes patients, all four CD4+ subsets carried TCRB CDR3s that were moderately but significantly shorter.

In germline, CDR1 is SGHVS, CDR2 FNYEAQ. The CDR3 length is 17 residues. The V end lost 2 bases, the J end lost 1 base, and 17 bases lay between the germline ends. The chain has TRBV7-6 and TRBJ1-1, with a weak D call TRBD1 (5 bases). The source is a man aged 30 to 39 with type 1 diabetes. Material: central memory CD4+ T cells from blood. CDR3 amino acids: CASSLWGSGTENTEAFF. CDR3 sequence (DNA): TGTGCCAGCAGCTTATGGGGTTCCGGGACGGAGAACACTGAAGCTTTCTTT.